This T cell receptor beta chain was identified during a study of T cell changes during pregnancy in multiple sclerosis. Germline V lookup: CDR1 MNHNS, CDR2 SASEGT. Trimming cost V 10 bases and J 4 bases; bases outside gene matches: 13. The CDR3 is 15 residues long. Only in-frame clones appear in the TCRdb table, and some are missing; sequencing was by immunoSEQ multiplex PCR. The sample consists of around 75,000 clones, over 85% of them appearing once. The V gene is TRBV6-1, the J gene TRBJ1-2; the match to TRBD1 covers 9 bases. The material was CD4+ T cells from peripheral blood mononuclear cells, obtained after pregnancy. This sequence originates from a female donor with multiple sclerosis, enrolled in a pregnancy study. CDR3 sequence: CATKSDRGSSYGYTF. As DNA, the CDR3 is TGTGCCACGAAATCAGACAGGGGGAGTTCCTATGGCTACACCTTC.